This paragraph reports one T cell receptor beta chain. Antigen unknown. The data were obtained in a study of siplizumab effects on memory and regulatory T cells. Study-level points and caveats: Siplizumab significantly reduced alloreactive sequences traceable to unstimulated CD4+ memory cells.

This CDR3 region has 18 residues. The V gene end was trimmed by 3 bases and the J gene end by 1 base; junction bases not matched to a gene: 9. Per germline, CDR1 SGHRS and CDR2 YFSETQ. Profiling relied on immunoSEQ multiplex PCR, and the TCRdb table lists in-frame clones only, not all of them. The repertoire has about 80,000 clones, more than 85% of them found once; the top ten carry around 20%. V gene TRBV5-1 combines with J gene TRBJ2-6, with 8 positions matching TRBD1. The specimen sequenced was CD8+ T cells sorted from blood. The sequence derives from a human donor in good health. The CDR3 DNA sequence: TGCGCCAGCAGCTCGGACAGGGTTCTTATATCTGGGGCCAACGTCCTGACTTTC. Amino acid sequence: CASSSDRVLISGANVLTF.